This TCR beta chain was sequenced in a study of cytomegalovirus exposure and HLA in healthy donors. In the PCR, 60 Vbeta and 13 Jbeta primers were used. The table came from immunoSEQ multiplex PCR; TCRdb's copy has only in-frame clones and leaves some out. The profile shows 170,000 or so clones, roughly 78% of them singletons. The ends lost 3 bases at V and 1 base at J; junction bases unmatched: 2. Germline V gene sequence: CDR1 MNHEY, CDR2 SMNVEV (reference sequence). There are 14 residues in the CDR3. The rearrangement joins TRBV27 to TRBJ2-5, with TRBD1 matching 7 bases. The sequencing input was PBMCs. The TCR was taken from a woman aged 50 to 60 in good health and CMV-seropositive. The CDR3 DNA is TGTGCCAGCAGTTTGGGGACAGTCCAAGAGACCCAGTACTTC. Translation gives CASSLGTVQETQYF.